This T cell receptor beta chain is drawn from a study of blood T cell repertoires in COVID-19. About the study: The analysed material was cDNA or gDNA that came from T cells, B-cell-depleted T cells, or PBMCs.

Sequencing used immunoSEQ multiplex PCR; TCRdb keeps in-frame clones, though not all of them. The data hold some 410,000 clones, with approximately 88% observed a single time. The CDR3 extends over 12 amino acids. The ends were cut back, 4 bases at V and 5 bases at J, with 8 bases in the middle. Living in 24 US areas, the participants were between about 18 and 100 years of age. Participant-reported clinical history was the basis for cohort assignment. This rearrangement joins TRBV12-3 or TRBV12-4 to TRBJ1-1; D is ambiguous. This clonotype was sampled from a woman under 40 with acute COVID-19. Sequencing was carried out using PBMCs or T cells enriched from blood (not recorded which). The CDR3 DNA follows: TGTGCCAGCAGTTCTGTTGAGACTGAAGCTTTCTTT. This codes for CASSSVETEAFF.